These 28 T cell receptor beta chains originate from one sample sequenced in a study of T-cell memory formation after mild COVID-19. TCRdb reanalysed the 5' RACE reads using MiXCR and keeps one entry per CDR3 protein. The sample lists approximately 230,000 distinct CDR3 sequences; approximately 16% were seen once. The sequenced material came from PBMCs or a T cell subset sorted from them (not recorded which). These receptor sequences come from a man aged 18 to 30 who had mild COVID-19 (a few samples of this study predate the infection). Cell type and time point are not known.

This clonotype was seen only a few times. CDR3 sequence reads: CSVLSTSGGNYNEQFF. DNA of the CDR3: TGCAGCGTTCTATCAACTAGCGGGGGGAACTACAATGAGCAGTTCTTC. The gene calls are TRBV29-1 and TRBJ2-1, with 12 bases identical to TRBD2. V shed 5 bases, J shed 3 bases, and the junction held 8 bases outside the gene matches. The germline V gene encodes CDR1 SQVTM and CDR2 ANQGSEA. This CDR3 spans 16 amino acids.

The sample holds a few counts of this clonotype. The V call is TRBV5-1, the J call TRBJ2-2, with D unclear. The germline V and J ends were trimmed by 0 bases and 6 bases, with 9 bases remaining between them. Germline CDR1 is SGHRS and CDR2 is YFSETQ. This CDR3 region has 14 residues. CDR3 in DNA: TGCGCCAGCAGCTTGGACCCCACCGCCGGGGAGCTGTTTTTT. Its translation is CASSLDPTAGELFF. The whole variable domain, remainder taken from reference TRBV5-1 and TRBJ2-2, is KAGVTQTPRYLIKTRGQQVTLSCSPISGHRSVSWYQQTPGQGLQFLFEYFSETQRNKGNFPGRFSGRQFSNSRSEMNVSTLELGDSALYLCASSLDPTAGELFFGEGSRLTVL.

The chain recombines TRBV5-6 with TRBJ2-7, with TRBD1 as a possible D gene (6 bases). V was trimmed by 5 bases and J by 6 bases, leaving 15 bases between them. CDR3 length equals 13 residues. CDR1 and CDR2 from the germline V gene are SGHDT and YYEEEE. This chain's CDR3 is CASSPGQFGEQYV. The CDR3 nucleotides read TGTGCCAGCAGTCCCGGACAGTTTGGCGAGCAGTACGTC.

V is TRBV29-1 and J is TRBJ2-5, with TRBD2 matching 13 bases. V dropped 6 bases and J dropped 7; count of bases not matched to a gene: 14. This CDR3 comprises 16 residues. Germline V gene lookup returns CDR1 SQVTM and CDR2 ANQGSEA. CDR3 bases: TGCAGCGTCCCCGGAAGACTAGCGGGGGGTTTCGGGACCCAGTACTTC. Translating it yields CSVPGRLAGGFGTQYF.

This clonotype was seen a few times. V and J are TRBV12-3 or TRBV12-4 and TRBJ1-1; D call uncertain. The CDR3 has 14 amino acids. V lost 1 base and J 8 bases, leaving 14 bases between the germline ends. CDR3 protein: CASSLVRFRPEAFF. CDR3 DNA sequence: TGTGCCAGCAGTTTAGTAAGGTTCCGACCGGAAGCTTTCTTT.

Only a few counts were recorded for this clonotype. The chain is built from TRBV7-3 and TRBJ2-3; D is uncertain. Germline-derived CDR1 and CDR2 are SGHTA and FQGTGA. The CDR3 contains 14 residues. The V end lost 0 bases, the J end lost 4 bases, and 8 bases lay between the germline ends. The CDR3 DNA is TGTGCCAGCAGCTTAACGGACGGGCCAGATACGCAGTATTTT. Encoded protein: CASSLTDGPDTQYF.

V is TRBV21-1 and J is TRBJ2-5; the table's D gene call, TRBD1, was not cross checked with the DNA. TRBV21-1 is noted as a pseudogene. There are 17 residues in the CDR3. The CDR3 protein is CASSKRGQGPSQETQYF. The CDR3 nucleotides are TGTGCCAGCAGCAAACGGGGACAGGGGCCCTCCCAAGAGACCCAGTACTTC.

In its sample, this clonotype was seen a few times. The chain is built from TRBV6-1 and TRBJ2-7; tentatively, D is TRBD2 (6 bases). The CDR3 contains 15 residues. Trimming left V 6 bases short and J 3 bases short, with 18 bases between. CDR1 MNHNS and CDR2 SASEGT come from the germline V gene. This CDR3 is CASSIASSGGYEQYV. CDR3 in DNA: TGTGCCAGCAGCATAGCCTCCTCCGGGGGCTACGAGCAGTACGTC.

This clonotype was detected ten times or more. The chain recombines TRBV7-9 with TRBJ1-1, with D uncertain. CDR1 is SEHNR, CDR2 FQNEAQ, per germline (reference sequence). The ends were cut back, 1 base at V and 0 bases at J, with 3 bases in the middle. This CDR3 comprises 13 residues. CDR3 residues: CASSLVLNTEAFF. CDR3 in DNA: TGTGCCAGCAGCTTAGTTTTGAACACTGAAGCTTTCTTT.

There are a few counts of this clonotype. The chain employs TRBV20-1 and TRBJ2-3; tentative D call: TRBD1 (6 bases). The germline V gene encodes CDR1 DFQATT and CDR2 SNEGSKA (reference sequence). The CDR3 has 14 amino acids. The V end lost 3 bases, the J end lost 3 bases, and 13 bases lay between the germline ends. The CDR3 nucleotides are TGCAGTGCTAGTCGCGGACAGAGGACAGATACGCAGTATTTT. It specifies CSASRGQRTDTQYF.

This clonotype has a handful of counts. This chain links TRBV4-3 with TRBJ2-3; no firm D call. The germline CDR1 and CDR2 sequences are LGHNA and YSLEER. The CDR3 spans 17 residues. Trimming took off 2 bases at V and 2 bases at J, with 17 bases between the two ends. The CDR3 spells CASSQSGTTSVTDTQYF. The CDR3 DNA follows: TGCGCCAGCAGCCAATCCGGTACCACTTCAGTCACAGATACGCAGTATTTT.

The chain uses TRBV15 and TRBJ1-5; D not resolved. This CDR3 has 15 amino acids. The germline gives CDR1 LNHNV, CDR2 YYDKDF (reference sequence). V lost 3 bases and J lost 6, with 15 bases in between. CDR3 sequence reads: CATSSGRRAVQPQHF. The DNA for the CDR3 is TGTGCCACCAGCAGTGGCAGAAGGGCCGTTCAGCCCCAGCATTTT.

The sample holds a few counts of this clonotype. In DNA, the CDR3 is TGCGCCAGCAGCCGGATAGGGGGGGGAAACACTGAAGCTTTCTTT. Translated: CASSRIGGGNTEAFF. The chain recombines TRBV5-1 with TRBJ1-1; weak D call: TRBD1 (6 bases). Germline V gene data show CDR1 as SGHRS and CDR2 as YFSETQ. This CDR3 region has 15 residues. Trimming pared 4 bases from V and 2 bases from J, leaving 15 bases between.

This clonotype has only a few counts. The chain uses TRBV10-3 and TRBJ1-3; tentative D call: TRBD1 (5 bases). V lost 4 bases to trimming and J lost 0 bases, with 10 bases between them. CDR3 length: 15 residues. CDR1 and CDR2 from the germline V gene are ENHRY and SYGVKD. CDR3 DNA: TGTGCCATCAGTGCTGGGACTAGCTCTGGAAACACCATATATTTT. This sequence encodes CAISAGTSSGNTIYF.

The rearrangement uses TRBV12-5 and TRBJ1-1; the D gene is possibly TRBD1 (5 bases). Germline assignment: CDR1 LGHNT and CDR2 FRNRAP. CDR3 length equals 16 residues. V was shortened by 2 bases and J by 6 bases, with 19 bases between the two germline ends. Here the CDR3 reads CASGLRGGIGYSEAFF. CDR3 bases: TGTGCTAGTGGTTTGAGGGGAGGAATCGGATACTCTGAAGCTTTCTTT.

This clonotype was picked up a small number of times. The chain combines TRBV7-2 with TRBJ2-2; 8 bases fit TRBD2. CDR3 length equals 16 residues. The germline V gene encodes CDR1 SGHTA and CDR2 FQGNSA. With V trimmed by 4 bases and J by 2 bases, 6 bases remained unmatched. The CDR3 DNA is TGTGCCAGCAGCTGGGACGGGGGGGCAAACACCGGGGAGCTGTTTTTT. Translating gives CASSWDGGANTGELFF.

This chain uses TRBV5-1 with TRBJ2-1; a weak D match, TRBD2 (5 bases). This CDR3 region has 13 residues. Germline CDR1 is SGHRS and CDR2 is YFSETQ. V was clipped by 0 bases and J by 7 bases, with 8 bases between them. CDR3 amino acids: CASSLGGENEQFF. Here the CDR3 DNA reads TGCGCCAGCAGCTTGGGTGGGGAGAATGAGCAGTTCTTC.

This clonotype was observed a handful of times. V gene TRBV19 combines with J gene TRBJ1-5, with D unclear. The germline V and J ends were trimmed by 3 bases and 0 bases, with 6 bases remaining between them. The CDR3 runs 14 residues. Germline V gives CDR1 LNHDA, CDR2 SQIVND (reference sequence). The CDR3 bases are TGTGCCAGTAGTATCGATCCTAGCAATCAGCCCCAGCATTTT. Translating gives CASSIDPSNQPQHF.

This clonotype was counted between two and nine times. The J gene is TRBJ2-3, the V gene TRBV6-1, with a tentative D call TRBD1 (6 bases). Germline V lookup: CDR1 MNHNS, CDR2 SASEGT. With 2 bases removed from V and 14 bases from J, the gap between germline ends came to 17 bases. The CDR3 runs to 13 residues. The CDR3 DNA follows: TGTGCCAGCAGTGAATTCGGACAGCGCACGTCGTATTTT. It specifies CASSEFGQRTSYF.

The V call is TRBV6-5, the J call TRBJ2-3; TRBD2 might be the D (5 bases). The germline V and J ends were trimmed by 5 bases and 5 bases, with 11 bases remaining between them. This CDR3 has 13 residues. Germline V lookup: CDR1 MNHEY, CDR2 SVGAGI. CDR3 protein: CASSLDEGDTQYF. The CDR3 nucleotides are TGTGCCAGCAGTCTCGACGAGGGAGATACGCAGTATTTT.

The chain is built from TRBV11-2 and TRBJ2-7, with D possibly matching TRBD2 (6 bases). The CDR3 is made up of 16 amino acids. Between the trimmed V and J ends, which lost 5 bases and 2 bases, there was a span of 19 bases. Germline CDR1 is SGHAT and CDR2 is FQNNGV. The CDR3 sequence: CASSPLSGLGTYEQYF. The CDR3, as DNA: TGTGCCAGCAGCCCCCTGTCGGGACTGGGGACCTACGAGCAGTACTTC. Combining the CDR3 with reference TRBV11-2 and TRBJ2-7 gives the whole variable domain EAGVAQSPRYKIIEKRQSVAFWCNPISGHATLYWYQQILGQGPKLLIQFQNNGVVDDSQLPKDRFSAERLKGVDSTLKIQPAKLEDSAVYLCASSPLSGLGTYEQYFGPGTRLTVT.

The chain recombines TRBV6-5 with TRBJ1-1; D unclear. V lost 8 bases, J lost 6 bases, and 22 bases lay in between. The CDR3 is 15 amino acids. Germline loops: CDR1 MNHEY, CDR2 SVGAGI. The CDR3 here is CASGSFRKGGPEAFF. The CDR3, as DNA: TGTGCCAGCGGGTCTTTTAGGAAAGGCGGCCCTGAAGCTTTCTTT.

The chain employs TRBV3-1 and TRBJ2-1; 10 bases align to TRBD2. The ends lost 8 bases at V and 10 bases at J; junction bases unmatched: 17. This CDR3 is built from 16 residues. Germline loops: CDR1 LGHDT, CDR2 YNNKEL (reference sequence). This CDR3 reads CASATRGPAGGREQFF. DNA of the CDR3: TGTGCCAGCGCTACGAGAGGGCCAGCGGGGGGGCGAGAGCAGTTCTTC.

This clonotype was detected a few times. This chain uses TRBV7-2 with TRBJ2-4; the match to TRBD2 covers 12 bases. V shed 5 bases, J shed 5 bases, and the junction held 7 bases outside the gene matches. The germline CDR1 and CDR2 sequences are SGHTA and FQGNSA. CDR3 length: 16 amino acids. As DNA, the CDR3 is TGTGCCAGCAGCATAACTAGCGGGGGGATGGAAAACATTCAGTACTTC. Translated: CASSITSGGMENIQYF.

The J gene is TRBJ1-3, the V gene TRBV12-3 or TRBV12-4; D ambiguous. With 1 base removed from V and 4 bases from J, the gap between germline ends came to 5 bases. CDR3 size: 13 residues. CDR3 loop: CASSLVQGNTIYF. The CDR3 DNA is TGTGCCAGCAGTTTAGTCCAGGGAAACACCATATATTTT.

This clonotype has ten or more counts. The chain is built from TRBV4-1 and TRBJ2-1; the match to TRBD2 covers 8 bases. The CDR3 runs 15 residues. The ends lost 0 bases at V and 8 bases at J; junction bases unmatched: 6. Germline loops: CDR1 MGHRA, CDR2 YSYEKL. Here the CDR3 reads CASSQERGGYDEQFF. CDR3 DNA sequence: TGCGCCAGCAGCCAAGAACGCGGGGGGTATGATGAGCAGTTCTTC.

This clonotype was recorded at least ten times. V usage is TRBV7-2 and J usage is TRBJ2-5, with a weak D call TRBD1 (6 bases). Germline V gene sequence: CDR1 SGHTA, CDR2 FQGNSA. The CDR3 has 14 residues. The V and J ends lost 1 base and 5 bases respectively, with 11 bases between them. CDR3 protein: CASSLGTGQETQYF. The CDR3 nucleotides read TGTGCCAGCAGCTTAGGTACAGGGCAGGAGACCCAGTACTTC. Complete variable domain (other parts from reference TRBV7-2 and TRBJ2-5): GAGVSQSPSNKVTEKGKDVELRCDPISGHTALYWYRQSLGQGLEFLIYFQGNSAPDKSGLPSDRFSAERTGGSVSTLTIQRTQQEDSAVYLCASSLGTGQETQYFGPGTRLLVL.

This clonotype was found a few times. V and J are TRBV29-1 and TRBJ2-7; possibly TRBD1 for D (6 bases). This CDR3 is 12 amino acids long. Germline assignment: CDR1 SQVTM and CDR2 ANQGSEA. V was pared by 6 bases and J by 3 bases, with 12 bases between. The CDR3 protein is CSVKRDNYEQYF. The DNA of the CDR3 is TGCAGCGTGAAACGGGACAACTACGAGCAGTACTTC.